The entry below gives a single T cell receptor (beta chain) sequence along with its context. The sample holds a few counts of this clone. What antigen it recognizes has not been identified. Base-call qualities are not available, and no considerably larger clone is one nucleotide away. The sample comes from a study of cytomegalovirus exposure and HLA in healthy donors (dated by TCRdb to the late 2010s). Regarding the study in general: In an earlier analysis of roughly 500 of the donors, approximately 300 Gb of sequence data and about 110 million unique TCR beta sequences from some 170 million T cells were reported. The later analysis used no new phenotypic data to find candidate immune exposures, relying instead on TCR beta sequences and their occurrence across donors. Alongside the repertoire data, information on donor age, sex, ethnicity and CMV serostatus was compiled. In a later genetic analysis, genome-wide SNP genotypes for about three fifths of the roughly 670 donors were used, and that subset was treated as a discovery cohort. An early release covering over 500 HLA-typed donors comprised about 300 gigabases of sequencing data and tens of millions of unique TCR sequences. Typing coverage differed by locus: A, B, C, DRB1 and DQB1 were typed in roughly 620-630 donors, DQA1 in 500 to 550, DPA1 in approximately 610, and DPB1 in 472. Among roughly 400 genotyped donors of the cohort, an average of 235,054 unique TCR beta nucleotide sequences were sequenced per donor, roughly a sixth of them non-productive. Using immunosequencing, the study profiled T cell repertoires from fewer than 700 subjects and related those repertoires to cytomegalovirus serostatus. Of the roughly 400 genotyped donors, approximately 83% fell in the genetic ancestry cluster associated with self-reported Caucasian donors. Roughly five DR-DQ haplotypes were handled as single units for association and clustering, since linkage in the cohort was strong. Every repertoire in the discovery cohort had been generated on one and the same sequencing platform. In addition to the first cohort of around 670 subjects, a separate validation cohort of approximately 110 different subjects was used. A later analysis re-examined previously published TCR beta repertoires from 500 to 700 donors and added high-resolution HLA genotyping to investigate patterns of TCR occurrence. The study combined high-throughput TCR immunosequencing, statistical association of individual TCRs with disease status, and machine learning to predict cytomegalovirus infection status. An earlier analysis of some 600 of the donors applied high-throughput TCR beta sequencing to assess whether each TCR beta V gene segment acted as functional or pseudogenic. The aim of the study was to test whether cataloging public T cell receptors could identify signatures of past pathogen exposure. Class I and class II HLA loci were covered by the typing at four-digit resolution.

The paper's findings and limits, for the study overall: HLA typing was unavailable for some donors at each locus, so association tests used only the typed subset. Immune exposure information for the cohort was limited to CMV serostatus. Compared with equally common non-associated chains, HLA-associated TCR beta chains in a later analysis were more clonally expanded and had lower generation probabilities. The classifier was reported to diagnose cytomegalovirus status with high specificity and sensitivity in both the original cohort and the validation cohort. In a later analysis, about 16,000 TCR beta sequences were associated with specific HLA alleles at a false discovery rate of 0.05. In vitro tests confirmed that a few of the cytomegalovirus-associated TCR beta chains recognize cytomegalovirus antigens. In a later analysis, several top co-occurrence clusters were reported to appear linked to parvovirus B19, influenza, CMV and Epstein-Barr virus. A group of highly shared sequence variants was considered likely to be a technical artifact of the sequencing pipeline. According to the authors, the approach could potentially be generalized to other disease states and immunological phenotypes. Some IMGT-functional V segments, including TRBV6-2 and TRBV6-3, could not be distinguished by the 87-base-pair reads and were therefore excluded. The study listed 150 to 200 TCR beta chains as associated with cytomegalovirus. In an earlier analysis of 500 to 650 of the donors, most TCR beta V segments appeared in productive rearrangements about 90% or about 30% of the time, broadly matching IMGT annotations. The earlier analysis of approximately 540 of the donors excluded seventeen rarely observed V segments, including chromosome 9 orphons, because counts were too low. This cohort had only TCR beta chains sequenced, and the lack of alpha or paired-chain data limited which features could be detected. In a later analysis, most CMV-associated TCR beta chains were found to appear HLA-restricted, with HLA associations seemingly driven largely by CMV exposure. A later genetic analysis associated a missense DCLRE1C variant with V-gene and J-gene trimming of TCR beta chains, and an independent cohort replicated the association. Most TCR sequences were seen in very few donors, while some public TCRs were found in many individuals. Correlated functional status among segregating V segments might reflect linkage disequilibrium, but an unknown experimental factor could not be ruled out. A further reported finding was that TCR beta sequences accurately predicted the HLA-A and HLA-B alleles for most subjects in the first cohort. Assigning TCR associations to individual alleles was difficult when HLA alleles, especially DR and DQ, strongly co-occurred. In a later genetic analysis, fewer N-insertions in productive TCRs were reported among donors in an Asian-associated ancestry cluster than the roughly 640-donor mean. According to a later analysis, TCR association rates differed among HLA loci, with DRB1 alleles showing the most associated TCRs and HLA-C alleles showing the fewest. The presence/absence analyses assumed that sequencing depth was roughly uniform across donors, and that assumption may not be true.

The cohort was made up of under 800 healthy bone marrow donors. At the time of sampling, all cohort members were nominally healthy, though unrecorded immune exposures were likely present. The donor tested CMV seronegative and was one of the 352 seronegative cohort members. A peripheral blood sample was provided by each donor, and peripheral blood mononuclear cells were used for TCR beta sequencing. Genomic DNA was extracted from the blood cell samples with the Qiagen DNeasy Blood Extraction Kit. Libraries came from the immunoSEQ multiplex PCR assay. The multiplex PCR relied on a mix of 60 forward primers for TCR Vbeta segments and 13 reverse primers for TCR Jbeta segments. The CDR3 region of rearranged TCR beta genes was amplified from genomic DNA with a multiplex PCR assay. The amplified TCR beta libraries were sequenced on the Illumina HiSeq System as 87-base-pair reads. The authors processed their data as follows. A later analysis tallied approximately 87 million unique TCR beta chains across the approximately 670 repertoires, and around 9.9 million of those chains were shared by two or more donors. Raw reads were error-corrected and collapsed into unique sequences by a nearest-neighbor algorithm in which closely related sequences were merged to remove PCR and sequencing errors. V, D and J gene segments were assigned by aligning CDR3 sequences to IMGT reference sequences. Each retained sequence needed at least a six-nucleotide match to both a V gene segment and a J gene segment. A rearrangement was called productive if the CDR3 had no stop codons and remained in frame with V and J, and every other rearrangement was called non-productive. CDR3 was defined according to IMGT convention as the region running from the second conserved V-encoded cysteine to the conserved J-encoded phenylalanine. The earlier analysis of some 580 of the donors excluded any sequence lacking an unambiguous match to a single V gene segment. An earlier analysis of approximately 590 of the donors called V segments functional above 56.7% productive rearrangements and segregating when the between-donor standard deviation exceeded 5%. A statistical classification framework was developed to diagnose cytomegalovirus status using the catalog of TCR beta chain sequences. In a later analysis, V and J genes were assigned by comparing TCR nucleotide sequences against IMGT/GENE-DB human TR gene sequences. The TCRdist pipeline was used in a later analysis to assign CDR3 sequences and most-parsimonious VDJ recombination scenarios. A later analysis defined each TCR beta chain by its CDR3 amino acid sequence plus V-gene family, and excluded reads lacking a unique V-gene family. To address suspected cross-contamination and a sequencing artifact, a later analysis removed approximately 600 highly shared, low-generation-probability nucleotide sequences. A later analysis calculated a clonal expansion index for each public chain from normalized within-repertoire ranks of inferred template counts. In a later analysis, generation probabilities were computed with a VDJ recombination model fitted to out-of-frame rearrangements, and the resulting probabilities were checked against IGoR. In a later analysis, TCR-TCR, TCR-HLA and TCR-CMV co-occurrence was scored with hypergeometric tests, and a repertoire-size bias correction was applied to TCR pairs. A later analysis estimated false discovery rates by permuting HLA or CMV assignments 20 times. In a later analysis, co-occurring TCRs were grouped with DBSCAN, and TCRdist sequence similarity was added when clustering was performed within HLA-allele-positive subsets. Co-occurrence clustering excluded repertoires with fewer than 30,000 or more than 120,000 public chains, plus five with anomalous nucleotide sharing. This is the immuneACCESS table as TCRdb keeps it, with only in-frame sequences that have V and J called. A part of the clones is gone; compared with another copy, unresolved V genes explain less than half, and the rest is unexplained. V, J and clone size derive from that table, while D and trimming were established from the DNA sequence. Recorded for this sample are about 140,000 clones; around 73% of them occurred a single time. Over 1% of the sample belongs to the ten largest clones.

In the germline V gene, CDR1 corresponds to SGHRS and CDR2 to YFSETQ. The CDR3 runs 13 amino acids, cysteine and phenylalanine included. CDR3 DNA only is kept here, 39 bases in frame from base 1. Sequencing was done on a sample of PBMCs. The clonotype comes from a woman aged 40 to 49 in good health and CMV-seronegative. The rearranged segments are TRBV5-1 and TRBJ2-5; a tentative D match to TRBD1 spans 7 bases. Judging by the DNA end, TRBJ2-7 fits better; the J call may be wrong. CDR3 protein: CASSLQGRYEQYF. Here is the DNA: TGCGCCAGCAGCTTACAGGGGAGGTACGAGCAGTACTTC.